These 23 T cell receptor beta chains share one sample of origin, sequenced in a study of blood T cells in healthy people across ages. The second PCR ran about 7 to 12 cycles with a sample-barcoded 5' primer and J-beta primers. A single record per CDR3 protein comes from TCRdb applying MiXCR to the 5' RACE reads. The table lists roughly 800,000 distinct CDR3 sequences, 58% of them singletons. The material sequenced was blood. The receptors come from a man aged 30 to 45 in good health.

The chain employs TRBV28 and TRBJ1-1, with D maybe TRBD1 (5 bases). CDR1 is MDHEN and CDR2 is SYDVKM in the germline V gene. The CDR3 is 13 residues long. V gave up 8 bases and J gave up 0 bases, with 10 bases separating them. CDR3 residues: CASPGPLNTEAFF. As DNA, the CDR3 is TGTGCCAGCCCGGGACCGCTGAACACTGAAGCTTTCTTT. Full variable domain (remainder filled in from reference TRBV28 and TRBJ1-1): DVKVTQSSRYLVKRTGEKVFLECVQDMDHENMFWYRQDPGLGLRLIYFSYDVKMKEKGDIPEGYSVSREKKERFSLILESASTNQTSMYLCASPGPLNTEAFFGQGTRLTVV.

The chain carries TRBV3-1 and TRBJ2-5, with TRBD2 matching over 8 bases. V shed 1 base and J 1 base; nucleotides not matched to a gene: 11. This CDR3 has 18 residues. Germline CDR1 reads LGHDT; CDR2 reads YNNKEL (reference sequence). CDR3 residues: CASSQGRGLGLGQETQYF. DNA for the CDR3: TGTGCCAGCAGCCAAGGACGGGGACTAGGATTAGGCCAAGAGACCCAGTACTTC.

J is TRBJ2-5 and V is TRBV18, with 8 bases aligning to TRBD1. This CDR3 spans 17 amino acids. V lost 4 bases and J lost 2; bases outside the gene matches: 12. CDR1 is KGHSH and CDR2 is LQKENI in the germline V gene. The CDR3 coding sequence is TGTGCCAGCTCACACCTCCGGGCAGGGGGCGAGCAAGAGACCCAGTACTTC. Protein: CASSHLRAGGEQETQYF.

This chain connects TRBV5-1 to TRBJ2-6; D call uncertain. This CDR3 has 15 amino acids. Trimming shortened V by 1 base and J by 2 bases, and 7 bases separated the two germline ends. The germline V gene has CDR1 SGHRS and CDR2 YFSETQ. In nucleotides, the CDR3 is TGCGCCAGCAGCTTGTCTTCGGCTGGGGCCAACGTCCTGACTTTC. Translated, it gives CASSLSSAGANVLTF. Complete variable domain (other parts from reference TRBV5-1 and TRBJ2-6): KAGVTQTPRYLIKTRGQQVTLSCSPISGHRSVSWYQQTPGQGLQFLFEYFSETQRNKGNFPGRFSGRQFSNSRSEMNVSTLELGDSALYLCASSLSSAGANVLTFGAGSRLTVL.

This chain connects TRBV28 to TRBJ2-7; D might be TRBD1 (6 bases). Trimming cost V 5 bases and J 2 bases, with 13 bases left between them. Germline-derived CDR1 and CDR2 are MDHEN and SYDVKM. The CDR3 is 14 amino acids. CDR3 nucleotide sequence: TGTGCCAGCAGTCTGCTAGGGGACACCTACGAGCAGTACTTC. This encodes CASSLLGDTYEQYF.

CDR3 residues: CASTHGAEAFF. The CDR3 DNA is TGTGCCAGCACCCACGGGGCTGAAGCTTTCTTT. This chain joins TRBV11-2 and TRBJ1-1; D is unresolved. The CDR3 loop spans 11 amino acids. Trimming cost V 7 bases and J 6 bases, with 9 bases left between them. Germline CDR1 SGHAT, CDR2 FQNNGV.

V usage is TRBV2 and J usage is TRBJ2-2, with TRBD1 identical over 7 bases. Germline V gene lookup returns CDR1 SNHLY and CDR2 FYNNEI. The CDR3 runs to 14 residues. Trimming removed 6 bases from V and 5 bases from J; junction bases left unmatched: 6. This chain's CDR3 is CASRDRSPTGELFF. The CDR3 DNA sequence: TGTGCCAGCAGGGACAGGAGCCCGACCGGGGAGCTGTTTTTT.

The V and J genes are TRBV29-1 and TRBJ2-5; possible D gene TRBD1, 5 bases. Trimming pared 3 bases from V and 4 bases from J, leaving 18 bases between. The CDR3 spans 15 residues. Per the germline V gene, CDR1 is SQVTM and CDR2 is ANQGSEA. CDR3 DNA: TGCAGCGTTGACCCCAGGCTAGTAAGGGGAGAGACCCAGTACTTC. This encodes CSVDPRLVRGETQYF.

V gene TRBV20-1 combines with J gene TRBJ2-7; TRBD2 aligns across 14 bases. This CDR3 contains 14 residues. Germline CDR1 reads DFQATT; CDR2 reads SNEGSKA (reference sequence). V lost 8 bases to trimming and J lost 4 bases; unmatched junction nucleotides: 7. The CDR3 DNA is TGCAGTACCAGACTAGCGGGAGGGCATTACGAGCAGTACTTC. Protein product: CSTRLAGGHYEQYF.

This clonotype was seen a handful of times. The chain uses TRBV10-3 and TRBJ1-5; TRBD1 is a possible D gene (5 bases). Germline CDR1 ENHRY, CDR2 SYGVKD. The V end was cut by 7 bases, the J end by 5 bases, with 12 bases between. This CDR3 region has 13 residues. The CDR3 bases are TGTGCCATCAAAGATGAACAGGATCAGCCCCAGCATTTT. Encoded protein: CAIKDEQDQPQHF.

This chain joins TRBV4-3 and TRBJ1-1; D unresolved. The CDR3 runs to 14 residues. V lost 0 bases and J lost 3, with 8 bases in between. Per germline, CDR1 LGHNA and CDR2 YSLEER. The CDR3 here is CASSQDPDHTEAFF. The CDR3 nucleotides read TGCGCCAGCAGCCAAGATCCGGACCACACTGAAGCTTTCTTT.

The rearrangement joins TRBV10-3 to TRBJ1-2; no clear D. This CDR3 contains 12 residues. Per the germline V gene, CDR1 is ENHRY and CDR2 is SYGVKD. V lost 7 bases to trimming and J lost 2 bases, with 8 bases between them. The CDR3 nucleotides read TGTGCCATCACTGGGCAGAACTATGGCTACACCTTC. Its translation: CAITGQNYGYTF.

The genes are TRBV2 and TRBJ2-2; 7 bases map to TRBD2. The V gene end was trimmed by 6 bases and the J gene end by 7 bases; junction bases not matched to a gene: 14. Per germline, CDR1 SNHLY and CDR2 FYNNEI. This CDR3 is 16 amino acids long. DNA of the CDR3: TGTGCCAGCAGCCCAGGACTAGGGTGGGGCGGCGGGGAGCTGTTTTTT. This translates into CASSPGLGWGGGELFF.

The chain combines TRBV4-2 with TRBJ2-5, with TRBD1 matching 11 bases. Matching the DNA end better, TRBJ2-7 makes the J call doubtful. This CDR3 has 16 residues. Germline V gene sequence: CDR1 LGHNA, CDR2 YNFKEQ. CDR3 bases: TGTGCCAGCAGCCTATCCACCGGGACAGGGGGCTACGAGCAGTACTTC. This gives the protein CASSLSTGTGGYEQYF.

With respect to this clonotype: A read error may explain this, as a much larger clone is one base away. The J gene is TRBJ2-3, the V gene TRBV7-2; no firm D call. V lost 2 bases and J lost 5, with 5 bases in between. CDR3 length: 12 amino acids. CDR1 is SGHTA and CDR2 is FQGNSA in the germline V gene. The CDR3 nucleotides read TGTGCCAGCAGCTTATTCAAAGATACGCAGTATTTT. It encodes CASSLFKDTQYF. Full variable domain (rest looked up from reference TRBV7-2 and TRBJ2-3): GAGVSQSPSNKVTEKGKDVELRCDPISGHTALYWYRQSLGQGLEFLIYFQGNSAPDKSGLPSDRFSAERTGGSVSTLTIQRTQQEDSAVYLCASSLFKDTQYFGPGTRLTVL.

This sequence joins TRBV5-1 and TRBJ2-3; D uncertain. The length of the CDR3 is 14 residues. Germline loops: CDR1 SGHRS, CDR2 YFSETQ. Trimming removed 0 bases from V and 9 bases from J, with 14 bases in between. The CDR3 DNA reads as TGCGCCAGCAGCTTGGCCAAGTCCCCACAAACGCAGTATTTT. It encodes CASSLAKSPQTQYF.

In regard to this clonotype: The junction and the germline gene differ at one end; a read error may be behind it. V and J are TRBV7-9 and TRBJ1-2; D not certain. This CDR3 is built from 11 residues. Germline V gene data show CDR1 as SEHNR and CDR2 as FQNEAQ (reference sequence). CDR3 in DNA: TGTACCAGCAGCGCCACGGGCGGCTACACCTTC. Its protein is CTSSATGGYTF.

V gene TRBV6-1 combines with J gene TRBJ1-2, with TRBD1 as a possible D gene (5 bases). Looked up from germline, CDR1 is MNHNS and CDR2 is SASEGT. The V end was cut by 2 bases, the J end by 0 bases, with 13 bases between. CDR3 size: 16 residues. CDR3 sequence (DNA): TGTGCCAGCAGTGAATGGATTGGGGCGTCTAACTATGGCTACACCTTC. It translates to CASSEWIGASNYGYTF.

This chain links TRBV7-9 with TRBJ1-2, with a weak D call TRBD1 (5 bases). Trimming took 5 bases from V and 8 from J, leaving 27 bases between them. Germline V gene sequence: CDR1 SEHNR, CDR2 FQNEAQ (reference sequence). The CDR3 length is 17 residues. CDR3 coding DNA: TGTGCCAGCAGCCTACGACAGCTTCAGTTTGCCGTTGGAGGCTACACCTTC. It specifies CASSLRQLQFAVGGYTF.

This clonotype has a handful of counts. The V gene is TRBV29-1, the J gene TRBJ2-3; D gene uncertain. The V end lost 7 bases, the J end lost 3 bases, and 11 bases lay between the germline ends. The length of the CDR3 is 12 residues. Germline CDR1 reads SQVTM; CDR2 reads ANQGSEA. Written as DNA, the CDR3 is TGCAGCGGAGCTGTGGGGACAGATACGCAGTATTTT. Protein product: CSGAVGTDTQYF.

A word on this clonotype: The germline gene is not matched at one end of the junction; a read error may be the cause. The chain couples TRBV7-7 to TRBJ2-3; 11 nucleotides align to TRBD2. The CDR3 runs to 16 residues. Looked up from germline, CDR1 is SSHAT and CDR2 is FNYEAQ (reference sequence). CDR3 bases: TGTGCTAGCAGCTTAGGGCTAGCGGGAGGATCAGATACGCAGTATTTT. It translates to CASSLGLAGGSDTQYF. Filled out from reference TRBV7-7 and TRBJ2-3, the complete variable domain reads GAGVSQSPRYKVTKRGQDVTLRCDPISSHATLYWYQQALGQGPEFLTYFNYEAQPDKSGLPSDRFSAERPEGSISTLTIQRTEQRDSAMYRCASSLGLAGGSDTQYFGPGTRLTVL.

There are a few counts of this clonotype. The chain carries TRBV6-2 or TRBV6-3 and TRBJ2-5, with TRBD2 matching 8 bases. V was clipped by 6 bases and J by 5 bases; unmatched bases: 8. The CDR3 totals 14 residues. Looked up from germline, CDR1 is MNHEY and CDR2 is SVGEGT. CDR3 region: CASRSGGPGETQYF. CDR3 in DNA: TGTGCCAGCAGGTCGGGGGGGCCTGGCGAGACCCAGTACTTC.

The CDR3 spells CASRVDINTEAFF. The CDR3 DNA is TGTGCCAGCAGGGTAGACATAAACACTGAAGCTTTCTTT. This chain joins TRBV2 and TRBJ1-1; D ambiguous. The V gene lost 6 bases and the J gene lost 2 bases, with 10 bases spanning the gap. The CDR3 runs to 13 residues. Germline loops: CDR1 SNHLY, CDR2 FYNNEI.